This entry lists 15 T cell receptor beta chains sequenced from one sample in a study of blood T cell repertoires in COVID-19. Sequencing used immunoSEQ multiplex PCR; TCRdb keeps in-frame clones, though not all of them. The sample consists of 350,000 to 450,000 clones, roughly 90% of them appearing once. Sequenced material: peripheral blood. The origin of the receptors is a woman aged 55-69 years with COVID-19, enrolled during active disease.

In nucleotides, the CDR3 is TGCGCCAGCAGAAGAATCGGGACAGGGGGTAAAGAGACCCAGTACTTC. This sequence encodes CASRRIGTGGKETQYF. This chain uses TRBV5-1 with TRBJ2-5, with 11 bases matching TRBD1. Per the germline V gene, CDR1 is SGHRS and CDR2 is YFSETQ. The V and J ends lost 5 bases and 3 bases, in that order; junction bases with no gene match: 9. The CDR3 totals 16 residues.

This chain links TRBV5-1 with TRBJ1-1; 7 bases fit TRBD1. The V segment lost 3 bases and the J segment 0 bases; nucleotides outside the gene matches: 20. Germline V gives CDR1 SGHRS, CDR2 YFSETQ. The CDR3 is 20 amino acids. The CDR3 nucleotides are TGCGCCAGCAGCTCTGTCGGGACAGCGTACCAGGGGGGCTTGAACACTGAAGCTTTCTTT. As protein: CASSSVGTAYQGGLNTEAFF.

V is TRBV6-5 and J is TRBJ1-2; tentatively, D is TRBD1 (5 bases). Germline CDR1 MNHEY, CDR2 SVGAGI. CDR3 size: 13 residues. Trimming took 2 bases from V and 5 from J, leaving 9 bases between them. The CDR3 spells CASSYRGGYGYTF. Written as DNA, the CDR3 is TGTGCCAGCAGTTACAGGGGTGGATATGGCTACACCTTC.

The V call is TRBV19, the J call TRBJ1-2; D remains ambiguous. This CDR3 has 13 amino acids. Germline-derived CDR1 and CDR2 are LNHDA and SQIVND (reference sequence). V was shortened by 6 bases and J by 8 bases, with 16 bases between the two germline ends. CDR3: CASSEAGVRGYTF. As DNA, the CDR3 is TGTGCCAGTAGCGAGGCCGGGGTACGGGGCTACACCTTC.

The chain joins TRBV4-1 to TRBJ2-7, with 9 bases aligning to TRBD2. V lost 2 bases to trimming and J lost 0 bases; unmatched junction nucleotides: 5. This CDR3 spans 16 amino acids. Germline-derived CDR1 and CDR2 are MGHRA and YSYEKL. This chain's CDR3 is CASSQPPGLASYEQYF. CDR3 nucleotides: TGCGCCAGCAGCCAACCCCCGGGACTAGCCTCCTACGAGCAGTACTTC.

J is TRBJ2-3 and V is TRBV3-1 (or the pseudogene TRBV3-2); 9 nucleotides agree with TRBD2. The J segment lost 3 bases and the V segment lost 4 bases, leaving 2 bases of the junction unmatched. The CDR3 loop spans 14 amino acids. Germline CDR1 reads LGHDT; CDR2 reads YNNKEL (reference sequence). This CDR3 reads CASSPSGGTDTQYF. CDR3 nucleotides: TGTGCCAGCAGCCCCAGCGGGGGGACAGATACGCAGTATTTT.

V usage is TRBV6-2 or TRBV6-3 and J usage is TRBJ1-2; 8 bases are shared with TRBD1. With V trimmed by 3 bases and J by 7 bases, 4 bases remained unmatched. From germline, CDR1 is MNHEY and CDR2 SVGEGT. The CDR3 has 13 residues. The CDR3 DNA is TGTGCCAGCAGTTATGGACAGGGAGGTGGCTACACCTTC. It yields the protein CASSYGQGGGYTF.

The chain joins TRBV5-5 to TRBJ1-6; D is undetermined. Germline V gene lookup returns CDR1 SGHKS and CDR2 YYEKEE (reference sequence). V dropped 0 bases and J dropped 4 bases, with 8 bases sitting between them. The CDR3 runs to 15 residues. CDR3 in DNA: TGTGCCAGCAGCTTGGATCAGTATTATAATTCACCCCTCCACTTT. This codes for CASSLDQYYNSPLHF.

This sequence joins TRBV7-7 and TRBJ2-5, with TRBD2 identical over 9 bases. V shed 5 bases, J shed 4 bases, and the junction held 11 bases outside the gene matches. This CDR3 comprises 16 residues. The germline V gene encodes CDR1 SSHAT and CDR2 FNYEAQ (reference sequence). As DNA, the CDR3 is TGTGCCAGCAGCATACAATCTAGCGGGGTTGTAGAGACCCAGTACTTC. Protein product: CASSIQSSGVVETQYF.

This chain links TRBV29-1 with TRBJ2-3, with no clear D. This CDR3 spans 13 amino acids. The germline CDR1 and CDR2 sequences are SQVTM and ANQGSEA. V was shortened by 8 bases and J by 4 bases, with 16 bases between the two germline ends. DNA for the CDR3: TGCAGCCATAACACCCTTTTGGCAGATACGCAGTATTTT. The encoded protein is CSHNTLLADTQYF.

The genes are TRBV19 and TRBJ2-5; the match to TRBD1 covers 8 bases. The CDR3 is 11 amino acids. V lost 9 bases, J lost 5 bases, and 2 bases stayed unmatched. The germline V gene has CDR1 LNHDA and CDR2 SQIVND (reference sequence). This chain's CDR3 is CASRGQETQYF. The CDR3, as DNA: TGTGCCAGCAGGGGGCAGGAGACCCAGTACTTC.

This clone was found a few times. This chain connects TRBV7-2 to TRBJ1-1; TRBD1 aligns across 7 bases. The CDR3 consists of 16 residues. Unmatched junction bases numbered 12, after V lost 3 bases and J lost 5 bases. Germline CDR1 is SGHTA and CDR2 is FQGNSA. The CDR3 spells CASSFDGQAPGTEAFF. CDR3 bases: TGTGCCAGCAGCTTCGATGGACAGGCCCCGGGGACTGAAGCTTTCTTT. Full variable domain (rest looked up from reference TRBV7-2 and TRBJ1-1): GAGVSQSPSNKVTEKGKDVELRCDPISGHTALYWYRQSLGQGLEFLIYFQGNSAPDKSGLPSDRFSAERTGGSVSTLTIQRTQQEDSAVYLCASSFDGQAPGTEAFFGQGTRLTVV.

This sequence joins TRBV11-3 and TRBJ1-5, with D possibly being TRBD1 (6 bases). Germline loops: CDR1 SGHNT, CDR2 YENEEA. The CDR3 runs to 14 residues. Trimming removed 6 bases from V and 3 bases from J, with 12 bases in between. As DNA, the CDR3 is TGTGCCAGCAGTCAGCGGGACACCAATCAGCCCCAGCATTTT. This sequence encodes CASSQRDTNQPQHF.

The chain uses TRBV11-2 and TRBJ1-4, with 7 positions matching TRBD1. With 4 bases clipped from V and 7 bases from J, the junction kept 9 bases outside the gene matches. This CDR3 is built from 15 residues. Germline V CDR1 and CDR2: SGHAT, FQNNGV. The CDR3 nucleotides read TGTGCCAGCAGCTCAACCACAGGGGAAGGTGAAAAACTGTTTTTT. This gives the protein CASSSTTGEGEKLFF.

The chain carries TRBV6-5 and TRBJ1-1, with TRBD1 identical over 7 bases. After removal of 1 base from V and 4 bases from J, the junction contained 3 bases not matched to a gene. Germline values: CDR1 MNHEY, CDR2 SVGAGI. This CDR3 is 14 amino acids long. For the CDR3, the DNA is TGTGCCAGCAGTTACTTCGACAGGGCCACTGAAGCTTTCTTT. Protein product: CASSYFDRATEAFF.